This T cell receptor beta chain was observed in a study of PD-L1 blockade in urothelial cancer. Study-level background: Patients commenced atezolizumab in 2014, and it was given at 1,200 mg intravenously every 3 weeks.

Trimming took off 4 bases at V and 3 bases at J, with 11 bases between the two ends. Germline V gives CDR1 SGHTA, CDR2 FQGTGA. This CDR3 has 14 residues. As for time point: peripheral blood 6 weeks after treatment start. Using immunoSEQ multiplex PCR, the repertoire was profiled, and TCRdb retains in-frame clones only, with some absent. The sample lists around 100,000 clones, 80% to 95% seen once, with 3% to 4% in the top ten. The sequence derives from a man aged 60-69 years with urothelial cancer. The V call is TRBV7-3, the J call TRBJ2-3; a weak D match, TRBD1 (7 bases). This material consisted of PBMCs, taken around atezolizumab (anti-PD-L1) treatment. CDR3 region: CASSSTGRTDTQYF. The CDR3 nucleotides are TGTGCCAGCAGCTCGACAGGGAGGACAGATACGCAGTATTTT.